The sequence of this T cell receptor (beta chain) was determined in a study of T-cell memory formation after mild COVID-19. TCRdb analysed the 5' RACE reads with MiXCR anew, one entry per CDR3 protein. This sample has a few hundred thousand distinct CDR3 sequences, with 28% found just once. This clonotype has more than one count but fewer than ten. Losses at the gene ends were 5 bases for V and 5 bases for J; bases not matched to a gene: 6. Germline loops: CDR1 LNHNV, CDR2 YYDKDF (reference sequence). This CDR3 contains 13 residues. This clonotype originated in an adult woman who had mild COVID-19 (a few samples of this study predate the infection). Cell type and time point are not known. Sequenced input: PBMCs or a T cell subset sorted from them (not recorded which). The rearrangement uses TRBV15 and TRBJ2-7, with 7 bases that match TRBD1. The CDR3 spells CATSADRAHEQYF. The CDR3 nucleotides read TGTGCCACCAGCGCAGACAGGGCCCACGAGCAGTACTTC.